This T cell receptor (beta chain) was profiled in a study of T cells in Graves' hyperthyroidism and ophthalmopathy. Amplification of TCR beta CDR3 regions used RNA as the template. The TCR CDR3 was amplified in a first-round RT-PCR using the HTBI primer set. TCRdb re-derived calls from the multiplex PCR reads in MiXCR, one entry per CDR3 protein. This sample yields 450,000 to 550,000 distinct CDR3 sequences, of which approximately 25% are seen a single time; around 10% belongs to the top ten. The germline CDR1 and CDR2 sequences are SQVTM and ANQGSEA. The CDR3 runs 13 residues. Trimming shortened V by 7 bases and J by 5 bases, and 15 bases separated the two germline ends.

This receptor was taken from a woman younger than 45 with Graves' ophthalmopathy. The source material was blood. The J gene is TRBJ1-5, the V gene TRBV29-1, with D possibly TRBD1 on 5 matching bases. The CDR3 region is CSAQGRGDQPQHF. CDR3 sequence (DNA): TGCAGCGCCCAAGGGAGGGGCGATCAGCCCCAGCATTTT.